This is a list of T cell receptor beta chains from one sample in a study of OX40 agonist ivuxolimab in advanced cancers. Clones were sequenced by immunoSEQ multiplex PCR, and TCRdb holds only the in-frame ones, with some missing. Counted here are under 50,000 clones, about three quarters occurring once; the ten biggest clones make up 7.5% to 10%. Sequencing was performed on CD4+ or CD8+ T cells sorted from blood, taken in a trial of the OX40 agonist ivuxolimab. Every receptor here comes from an adult with an advanced solid tumor such as melanoma, head and neck, liver or kidney cancer. CDR3s include the opening cysteine and the closing phenylalanine or tryptophan. Fields, in order: V gene, J gene, CDR3 protein.

TRBV4-1	TRBJ1-5	CASSQDRNGQRPQHF
TRBV6-6	TRBJ2-7	CASSYSEGRGDEQYF
TRBV28	TRBJ2-1	CASSFYRDNEQFF
TRBV15	TRBJ1-5	CATSRDPGQPQHF
TRBV30	TRBJ2-1	CAWSVWTNSYNEQFF
TRBV6-6	TRBJ1-4	CASSTTGMGEKLFF
TRBV21-1	TRBJ1-6	CASSNPPDTGSPLHF
TRBV7-8	TRBJ2-7	CASSPWGWGQRSSYEQYF
TRBV7-9	TRBJ2-1	CASSGGGSSYNEQFF
TRBV4-1	TRBJ2-5	CASSHPGTPKTQYF
TRBV4-1	.	CASSQESTLDRSYEQYF
TRBV10-2	TRBJ2-7	CASRGQYEQYF
TRBV14	TRBJ1-2	CASGQGGHYGYTF
TRBV11-2	TRBJ1-4	CAGSLQQGSNEKLFF
TRBV18	TRBJ1-6	CASSPTSDLRNSPLHF
TRBV30	TRBJ1-1	CALQGYVRNTEAFF
TRBV11-2	TRBJ2-7	CASSLGTGGPYEQYF
TRBV5-6	TRBJ2-7	CASSPGPPYEQYF
TRBV30	TRBJ2-1	CAWTPGTGSNEQFF
TRBV6-6	TRBJ1-1	CASSYFQGGTEAFF
TRBV5-1	TRBJ1-2	CASSFDRATAGYTF
TRBV5-1	TRBJ2-5	CASSPKRGQETQYF
TRBV7-9	TRBJ2-7	CASSPTRLAGGSEQYF
TRBV10-1	TRBJ2-3	CASSRTQSRGSDTQYF
TRBV7-9	TRBJ2-7	CASSSPGQGAEQYF
TRBV11-2	TRBJ2-1	CASSPNSGRAGNEQFF
TRBV28	TRBJ1-2	CASSLSRDSDSYTF
TRBV9	TRBJ2-2	CASSPRPSGNTGELFF
TRBV18	TRBJ2-2	CASSPLLGHTGELFF
TRBV9	TRBJ1-3	CASSVEASGNTIYF
TRBV6-6	TRBJ1-1	CASRKLGDRNTEAFF
TRBV9	TRBJ2-3	CASSVGGLRTDTQYF
TRBV6-5	TRBJ1-3	CASSYSGRGSGNTIYF
TRBV6-1	TRBJ2-1	CASSELALMSNEQFF
TRBV5-4	TRBJ2-7	CASSHEIPLGEQYF
TRBV2	TRBJ2-7	CASSDLPGQGHEQYF
TRBV5-1	TRBJ2-1	CASSATTNEQFF
TRBV6-1	TRBJ2-2	CASSGPPGLSMYTGELFF
TRBV5-6	TRBJ1-4	CASSLNEKLFF
TRBV2	TRBJ1-1	CASSEEGAVTEAFF
TRBV4-1	TRBJ2-2	CASSQTGTGITGELFF
TRBV5-6	TRBJ2-7	CASSLDSGDRGYF
TRBV11-2	TRBJ1-1	CASSLDTRNTEAFF
TRBV19	TRBJ1-1	CASSPLGGTEAFF
TRBV15	TRBJ2-5	CATSSRSETQYF
TRBV7-9	TRBJ1-1	CASSQTDQNTEAFF
TRBV7-2	TRBJ2-1	CASSLVGGISNEQFF
TRBV7-6	TRBJ1-3	CASSEAQSLVGNTIYF
TRBV28	TRBJ1-6	CASTPGSWSYNSPLHF
TRBV7-8	TRBJ2-7	CASSDQGGGYEQYF
TRBV28	TRBJ1-5	CASSSAGGGNQPQHF
TRBV30	TRBJ2-3	CAWTVSGDTQYF
TRBV28	TRBJ2-7	CASRGIGDWDVYEQYF
TRBV29-1	TRBJ2-3	CSVDGEGGTDTQYF
TRBV5-4	.	CASSPTRDRGYEQYF